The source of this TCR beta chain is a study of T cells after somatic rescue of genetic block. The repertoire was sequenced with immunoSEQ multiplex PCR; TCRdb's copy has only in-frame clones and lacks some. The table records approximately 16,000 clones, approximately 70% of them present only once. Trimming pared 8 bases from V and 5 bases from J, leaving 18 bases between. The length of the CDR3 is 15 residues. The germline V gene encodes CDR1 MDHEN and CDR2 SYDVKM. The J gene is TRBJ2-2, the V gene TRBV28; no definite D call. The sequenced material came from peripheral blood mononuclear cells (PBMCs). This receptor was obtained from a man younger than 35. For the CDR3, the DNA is TGTGCCAGCTCCCCCGGCCTGGCCCGGACCGGGGAGCTGTTTTTT. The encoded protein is CASSPGLARTGELFF.